The 12 T cell receptor beta chains below were found in one sample sequenced in a study of vaccination effects on CD4 cells after COVID-19. Their specific antigens are unknown. Data came from immunoSEQ multiplex PCR; TCRdb stores just in-frame clones and leaves some out. The sample yields tens of thousands of clones, 75% to 80% seen once. Cultured cells yielded isolated CD4+ T cells after 10 days. Sequenced material: CD4+ T cells from PBMCs cultured without peptide, taken before COVID-19 vaccination. These receptor sequences come from a human donor who had a prior SARS-CoV-2 infection.

This clone was detected a few times. The genes are TRBV7-2 and TRBJ2-3, with D possibly TRBD2 on 5 matching bases. The CDR3 loop spans 16 amino acids. The V gene's germline CDR1 is SGHTA and CDR2 FQGNSA. V was shortened by 5 bases and J by 0 bases, with 15 bases between the two germline ends. CDR3: CASSALAFPSTDTQYF. DNA for the CDR3: TGTGCCAGCAGCGCGCTAGCTTTTCCTAGCACAGATACGCAGTATTTT.

The chain joins TRBV2 to TRBJ1-1; D gene ambiguous. This CDR3 has 12 amino acids. Germline V gene lookup returns CDR1 SNHLY and CDR2 FYNNEI. V was pared by 7 bases and J by 0 bases, with 6 bases between. The CDR3 reads CASKRVNTEAFF. In DNA form, the CDR3 reads TGTGCCAGCAAAAGGGTGAACACTGAAGCTTTCTTT.

This clone was seen a single time. The gene calls are TRBV30 and TRBJ1-4, with D unclear. From germline, CDR1 is GTSNPN and CDR2 SVGIG (reference sequence). V dropped 8 bases and J dropped 8 bases, with 15 bases sitting between them. This CDR3 is 12 amino acids long. CDR3 sequence (DNA): TGTGCCCGTACCGGCGGCGGCGAAAAACTGTTTTTT. It yields the protein CARTGGGEKLFF.

This chain links TRBV10-3 with TRBJ1-5; D perhaps matches TRBD1 (6 bases). The CDR3 sequence is 14 residues long. Germline lookup yields CDR1 ENHRY and CDR2 SYGVKD. Trimming removed 5 bases from V and 2 bases from J, with 10 bases in between. CDR3 sequence (DNA): TGTGCCATCAGTACGTCAGGGGGCAATCAGCCCCAGCATTTT. Its protein is CAISTSGGNQPQHF.

The CDR3 protein is CASRDRGLGLKYF. The CDR3 coding sequence is TGTGCCAGCAGGGACAGGGGGCTGGGATTAAAATACTTC. The chain links TRBV2 to TRBJ2-7; 11 bases are shared with TRBD1. Germline values: CDR1 SNHLY, CDR2 FYNNEI. The ends lost 6 bases at V and 13 bases at J; junction bases unmatched: 11. This CDR3 is 13 amino acids long.

The J gene is TRBJ2-1, the V gene TRBV5-8; 10 bases map to TRBD2. The CDR3 contains 18 residues. The ends lost 6 bases at V and 0 bases at J; junction bases unmatched: 12. Per the germline V gene, CDR1 is SGHTS and CDR2 is YDEGEE. The CDR3 DNA reads as TGTGCCAGCACCTGGGCTAGCGGGAGCTTAACCTCCTACAATGAGCAGTTCTTC. Its protein product is CASTWASGSLTSYNEQFF.

The rearrangement links TRBV7-3 to TRBJ2-2; no clear D. The length of the CDR3 is 13 residues. CDR1 and CDR2 (germline): SGHTA, FQGTGA. The V gene lost 0 bases and the J gene lost 5 bases, with 4 bases spanning the gap. The CDR3 DNA follows: TGTGCCAGCAGCTTAACGACAACCGGGGAGCTGTTTTTT. Protein: CASSLTTTGELFF.

This sequence joins TRBV2 and TRBJ2-4; 12 bases fit TRBD2. Germline assignment: CDR1 SNHLY and CDR2 FYNNEI. The CDR3 is 18 amino acids. The V and J ends lost 3 bases and 3 bases, in that order; junction bases with no gene match: 9. The CDR3, as DNA: TGTGCCAGCAGTGAGCAGCGACTAGCGGGGGTTGGCAAAAACATTCAGTACTTC. The encoded protein is CASSEQRLAGVGKNIQYF.

V and J are TRBV29-1 and TRBJ2-7, with D tentatively TRBD1 (6 bases). The germline gives CDR1 SQVTM, CDR2 ANQGSEA. CDR3 length equals 13 residues. Trimming took off 7 bases at V and 7 bases at J, with 20 bases between the two ends. The CDR3 bases are TGCAGCGCAAAAGGAACAGGGTCGAGGGAGCAGTACTTC. Translating it yields CSAKGTGSREQYF.

The chain has TRBV27 and TRBJ2-7; a possible D gene is TRBD1 (6 bases). V dropped 0 bases and J dropped 3 bases, with 15 bases sitting between them. CDR1 MNHEY and CDR2 SMNVEV come from the germline V gene (reference sequence). CDR3 length equals 16 residues. In DNA, the CDR3 is TGTGCCAGCAGTTTATCCCAAGGGAACAGGGTCTACGAGCAGTACTTC. Translation: CASSLSQGNRVYEQYF.

The CDR3 nucleotides are TGTGCCAGCAGCTTAGGAGGCACGTTGGGCTACACCTTC. Translating gives CASSLGGTLGYTF. V gene TRBV7-2 combines with J gene TRBJ1-2, with unresolved D. The CDR3 runs to 13 residues. The V and J ends lost 1 base and 8 bases respectively, with 11 bases between them. Germline values: CDR1 SGHTA, CDR2 FQGNSA.

This rearrangement joins TRBV19 to TRBJ1-1; 9 positions agree with TRBD1. The CDR3 is 14 residues long. The V gene's germline CDR1 is LNHDA and CDR2 SQIVND (reference sequence). Trimming removed 7 bases from V and 4 bases from J; junction bases left unmatched: 7. The CDR3 sequence is CASTPQGAGTEAFF. Written as DNA, the CDR3 is TGTGCCAGTACCCCACAGGGGGCTGGCACTGAAGCTTTCTTT.